These 17 T cell receptor beta chains came from one sample sequenced in a study of T cell changes during pregnancy in multiple sclerosis. Repertoires were generated with immunoSEQ multiplex PCR, while TCRdb's copy carries only in-frame clones and drops some. The sample records roughly 31,000 clones, less than 90% being singletons. The starting material was CD8+ T cells from peripheral blood mononuclear cells, obtained before pregnancy. The source of these receptors is a female donor with multiple sclerosis, enrolled in a pregnancy study.

The chain is built from TRBV29-1 and TRBJ1-1; D perhaps matches TRBD1 (6 bases). This CDR3 contains 14 residues. The germline V gene encodes CDR1 SQVTM and CDR2 ANQGSEA. V was pared by 3 bases and J by 5 bases, with 16 bases between. The chain's CDR3 is CSVEGGRLRTEAFF. CDR3 sequence (DNA): TGCAGCGTTGAGGGGGGGCGGTTAAGGACTGAAGCTTTCTTT.

The chain combines TRBV6-5 with TRBJ2-1, with a possible D match to TRBD1 (6 bases). The germline V gene encodes CDR1 MNHEY and CDR2 SVGAGI. V lost 6 bases to trimming and J lost 2 bases, with 14 bases between them. The CDR3 sequence is 15 residues long. The CDR3 is CASSFGQSAYNEQFF. As DNA, the CDR3 is TGTGCCAGCAGCTTCGGACAGTCAGCCTACAATGAGCAGTTCTTC.

This clone is a singleton in its sample. CDR3: CASSPGPRNEQYF. The CDR3 bases are TGTGCCAGTAGTCCAGGCCCCCGTAACGAGCAGTACTTC. The chain recombines TRBV19 with TRBJ2-7; D gene uncertain. CDR3 size: 13 residues. Trimming took off 5 bases at V and 5 bases at J, with 13 bases between the two ends. Per germline, CDR1 LNHDA and CDR2 SQIVND (reference sequence).

This chain links TRBV4-1 with TRBJ2-1, with TRBD1 matching over 11 bases. The V gene's germline CDR1 is MGHRA and CDR2 YSYEKL. With 4 bases clipped from V and 8 bases from J, the junction kept 10 bases outside the gene matches. The CDR3 length is 16 residues. The CDR3 loop reads CASSRPGTGGIDEQFF. CDR3 bases: TGCGCCAGCAGCCGGCCGGGGACAGGGGGAATCGATGAGCAGTTCTTC.

The chain joins TRBV19 to TRBJ2-2; D unresolved. The germline V and J ends were trimmed by 8 bases and 0 bases, with 10 bases remaining between them. From germline, CDR1 is LNHDA and CDR2 SQIVND (reference sequence). CDR3 length: 14 residues. The CDR3 coding sequence is TGTGCCAGTGTTTCGTTCGCGAACACCGGGGAGCTGTTTTTT. It translates to CASVSFANTGELFF.

The chain carries TRBV5-1 and TRBJ2-2; TRBD2 might be the D (5 bases). The germline V gene encodes CDR1 SGHRS and CDR2 YFSETQ. There are 16 residues in the CDR3. Trimming removed 0 bases from V and 0 bases from J, with 9 bases in between. CDR3 sequence (DNA): TGCGCCAGCAGCTTGGACGGGGTCGCGAACACCGGGGAGCTGTTTTTT. Translated, it gives CASSLDGVANTGELFF. Filled out from reference TRBV5-1 and TRBJ2-2, the complete variable domain reads KAGVTQTPRYLIKTRGQQVTLSCSPISGHRSVSWYQQTPGQGLQFLFEYFSETQRNKGNFPGRFSGRQFSNSRSEMNVSTLELGDSALYLCASSLDGVANTGELFFGEGSRLTVL.

The rearrangement uses TRBV4-1 and TRBJ2-7; tentative D call: TRBD2 (6 bases). Per the germline V gene, CDR1 is MGHRA and CDR2 is YSYEKL. V shed 1 base and J shed 3 bases, with 10 bases lying between them. The CDR3 totals 14 residues. Written as DNA, the CDR3 is TGCGCCAGCAGCCAAGTGGCGGGGAACTACGAGCAGTACTTC. This encodes CASSQVAGNYEQYF.

V is TRBV19 and J is TRBJ2-7; 10 bases line up with TRBD2. Per germline, CDR1 LNHDA and CDR2 SQIVND (reference sequence). This CDR3 has 15 amino acids. Trimming at V came to 3 bases and at J to 2 bases, leaving 4 bases not matched to a gene. CDR3: CASSIDSGGPYEQYF. Here the CDR3 DNA reads TGTGCCAGTAGTATCGATAGCGGGGGGCCCTACGAGCAGTACTTC.

This chain's CDR3 is CATSRDRGAADTQYF. The CDR3, as DNA: TGTGCCACCAGCAGAGACAGGGGGGCCGCGGATACGCAGTATTTT. The chain recombines TRBV15 with TRBJ2-3; tentative D call: TRBD1 (7 bases). The V end was cut by 0 bases, the J end by 6 bases, with 13 bases between. Germline V lookup: CDR1 LNHNV, CDR2 YYDKDF (reference sequence). CDR3 length: 15 residues.

This clone occurred once. The chain recombines TRBV7-9 with TRBJ1-3; no definite D call. Germline CDR1 SEHNR, CDR2 FQNEAQ (reference sequence). The CDR3 is 15 amino acids. Deletions cut 5 bases from V and 0 bases from J, with 11 bases between. The CDR3 sequence is CASSPASSSGNTIYF. The CDR3 bases are TGTGCCAGCAGCCCCGCCTCTAGCTCTGGAAACACCATATATTTT.

The chain joins TRBV20-1 to TRBJ1-2, with no clear D. Germline assignment: CDR1 DFQATT and CDR2 SNEGSKA (reference sequence). The CDR3 spans 11 residues. V was shortened by 3 bases and J by 7 bases, with 9 bases between the two germline ends. CDR3 amino acids: CSAREGGGYTF. DNA for the CDR3: TGCAGTGCTAGGGAGGGAGGTGGCTACACCTTC.

V and J are TRBV30 and TRBJ1-1, with 7 bases identical to TRBD1. Germline values: CDR1 GTSNPN, CDR2 SVGIG (reference sequence). The J segment lost 5 bases and the V segment lost 1 base, leaving 7 bases of the junction unmatched. The CDR3 is 14 amino acids. This chain's CDR3 is CAWSATGVWTEAFF. The DNA of the CDR3 is TGTGCCTGGAGTGCAACAGGGGTGTGGACTGAAGCTTTCTTT.

In this sample, this clone turned up once. One junction end disagrees with the germline gene, perhaps due to a read error. The J gene is TRBJ2-5, the V gene TRBV10-3; D possibly corresponds to TRBD2 (7 bases). This CDR3 has 15 residues. Germline CDR1 ENHRY, CDR2 SYGVKD. The CDR3, as DNA: TGTGCCATCGGTGAACGGAGGGGGGGGCAAGAGACCCAGTACTTC. Translated: CAIGERRGGQETQYF.

This chain connects TRBV6-5 to TRBJ1-2; D remains unclear. V was trimmed by 7 bases and J by 8 bases, leaving 14 bases between them. The CDR3 runs 12 residues. CDR1 and CDR2 from the germline V gene are MNHEY and SVGAGI. CDR3 amino acids: CASTTPYEGYTF. CDR3 in DNA: TGTGCCAGCACTACCCCTTATGAGGGCTACACCTTC.

The rearrangement uses TRBV27 and TRBJ1-2; TRBD1 aligns across 7 bases. The CDR3 is 15 residues long. CDR1 is MNHEY, CDR2 SMNVEV, per germline (reference sequence). Unmatched junction bases numbered 9, after V lost 3 bases and J lost 5 bases. CDR3 sequence reads: CASSFIGGGGYGYTF. DNA of the CDR3: TGTGCCAGCAGTTTTATAGGAGGGGGCGGGTATGGCTACACCTTC.

The chain is built from TRBV9 and TRBJ2-1; TRBD1 matches 8 bases. CDR1 and CDR2 from the germline V gene are SGDLS and YYNGEE. There are 16 residues in the CDR3. Trimming cost V 0 bases and J 9 bases; bases outside gene matches: 11. In DNA form, the CDR3 reads TGTGCCAGCAGCGTAGCTGGTGGACAGGGTAAAAGTGAGCAGTTCTTC. It is translated as CASSVAGGQGKSEQFF.

This clone was picked up a small number of times. The gene calls are TRBV6-1 and TRBJ1-2, with D possibly matching TRBD1 (6 bases). The germline gives CDR1 MNHNS, CDR2 SASEGT. V lost 3 bases and J 5 bases, leaving 16 bases between the germline ends. The CDR3 covers 15 residues. This CDR3 is CASSEESGGGYGYTF. CDR3 nucleotide sequence: TGTGCCAGCAGTGAGGAGTCGGGGGGCGGGTATGGCTACACCTTC.